The 14 T cell receptor beta chains below were found in one sample sequenced in a study of T-cell reconstitution after alpha-beta-depleted transplantation in children (dated by TCRdb to 2015 to 2016). The library was produced with PCR. Sequencing was carried out with an Illumina HiSeq 2500. TCR library preparation used molecular barcoding, with unique molecular identifiers applied to normalize quantification of the TCRbeta repertoire. TCRdb passed the public sequencing reads through fastp at Q25 and MiXCR, retaining productive beta sequences. Under each unique CDR3 protein, matching rows form one entry showing the most common genes and DNA. The sample contains under 350,000 distinct CDR3 sequences, nearly 10% of them found a single time. The ten largest account for over 9.5% of the sample. The sample was PBMCs from the stem cell graft donor, taken from the stem cell graft. All receptors come from a human donor who donated a stem cell graft to a child with SCID.

This clonotype has a handful of counts. V and J are TRBV5-1 and TRBJ1-6, with D possibly being TRBD1 (5 bases). The CDR3 length is 15 residues. Trimming took 4 bases from V and 4 from J, leaving 12 bases between them. CDR1 is SGHRS and CDR2 is YFSETQ in the germline V gene. The CDR3 is CASSLDRQYNSPLHF. CDR3 nucleotide sequence: TGCGCCAGCAGCCTCGACCGACAGTATAATTCACCCCTCCACTTT.

In its sample, this clonotype was seen a few times. V is TRBV20-1 and J is TRBJ2-7; TRBD1 matches 7 bases. V dropped 3 bases and J dropped 3; count of bases not matched to a gene: 5. In germline, CDR1 is DFQATT, CDR2 SNEGSKA (reference sequence). This CDR3 has 13 residues. CDR3 loop: CSARGDRVYEQYF. The DNA of the CDR3 is TGCAGTGCTAGGGGTGACAGGGTCTACGAGCAGTACTTC.

The DNA of the CDR3 is TGTGCCAGCAGCTTAGGAGGACAGTACCAAGAGACCCAGTACTTC. Amino acid sequence: CASSLGGQYQETQYF. The V call is TRBV7-6, the J call TRBJ2-5; perhaps TRBD1 as D (6 bases). The germline V and J ends were trimmed by 1 base and 0 bases, with 9 bases remaining between them. The germline V gene has CDR1 SGHVS and CDR2 FNYEAQ. CDR3 length equals 15 residues.

This clonotype occurred a few times. The chain recombines TRBV12-3 or TRBV12-4 with TRBJ1-1; D is possibly TRBD1 (6 bases). V lost 4 bases, J lost 6 bases, and 18 bases lay in between. The CDR3 is 15 residues long. The CDR3 DNA is TGTGCCAGCAGTTCCAACGGGGGGCAGGTACCTGAAGCTTTCTTT. Protein: CASSSNGGQVPEAFF.

This clonotype was counted a few times. A junction end diverges from the germline sequence, so it may reflect a read error. In nucleotides, the CDR3 is TGCAGTGCTAGTGCCCCGGGACAGGGCGACTTT. Protein sequence: CSASAPGQGDF. The J gene is TRBJ1-4, the V gene TRBV20-1; TRBD1 matches at 9 bases. This CDR3 is built from 11 residues. Germline V gene lookup returns CDR1 DFQATT and CDR2 SNEGSKA (reference sequence).

The V call is TRBV6-1, the J call TRBJ1-5; D is ambiguous. This CDR3 region has 15 residues. Deletions cut 6 bases from V and 1 base from J, with 13 bases between. CDR1 and CDR2 from the germline V gene are MNHNS and SASEGT. CDR3 residues: CASRGNAGSNQPQHF. The DNA of the CDR3 is TGTGCCAGCAGAGGGAATGCGGGGAGCAATCAGCCCCAGCATTTT.

This clonotype was detected a few times. The V and J genes are TRBV5-4 and TRBJ2-2; 10 bases align to TRBD2. This CDR3 contains 15 residues. Germline V gene lookup returns CDR1 SGHNT and CDR2 YYREEE (reference sequence). Trimming removed 3 bases from V and 3 bases from J; junction bases left unmatched: 2. This CDR3 reads CASSSGLADTGELFF. For the CDR3, the DNA is TGTGCCAGCAGCTCAGGACTAGCGGACACCGGGGAGCTGTTTTTT.

V gene TRBV29-1 combines with J gene TRBJ2-5; D might be TRBD2 (5 bases). This CDR3 comprises 14 residues. Trimming left V 0 bases short and J 9 bases short, with 17 bases between. CDR1 and CDR2 from the germline V gene are SQVTM and ANQGSEA. Here the CDR3 DNA reads TGCAGCGTTGAAGAGGAGAAGGCAAGAGCGGCCCAGTACTTC. It encodes CSVEEEKARAAQYF.

The chain recombines TRBV5-1 with TRBJ2-1; a weak D match, TRBD1 (6 bases). The CDR3 has 13 residues. Between the trimmed V and J ends, which lost 4 bases and 14 bases, there was a span of 19 bases. In germline, CDR1 is SGHRS, CDR2 YFSETQ. The CDR3 reads CASSRTGSDAEFF. The CDR3 region has the DNA TGCGCCAGCAGCCGCACAGGGTCCGACGCAGAGTTCTTC.

This clonotype was counted between two and nine times. The DNA of the CDR3 is TGTGCCATCAGTGACTCGGTCTCTGAAGCTTTCTTT. Its translation: CAISDSVSEAFF. The V and J genes are TRBV10-3 and TRBJ1-1; no clear D gene. The CDR3 has 12 amino acids. Germline values: CDR1 ENHRY, CDR2 SYGVKD. The V and J ends lost 3 bases and 6 bases respectively, with 8 bases between them.

This chain uses TRBV29-1 with TRBJ2-2; D is undetermined. The V and J ends lost 8 bases and 4 bases respectively, with 2 bases between them. CDR1 is SQVTM, CDR2 ANQGSEA, per germline. The CDR3 loop spans 9 amino acids. Here the CDR3 DNA reads TGCAGCTTCACCGGGGAGCTGTTTTTT. This encodes CSFTGELFF.

This clonotype was found many times. This chain links TRBV24-1 with TRBJ2-1; D may be TRBD1 (6 bases). Germline loops: CDR1 KGHDR, CDR2 SFDVKD. The CDR3 loop spans 14 amino acids. The V and J ends lost 4 bases and 3 bases respectively, with 9 bases between them. This CDR3 is CATSDQDSYNEQFF. The CDR3 nucleotides read TGTGCCACCAGTGACCAGGACAGCTACAATGAGCAGTTCTTC.

The CDR3 DNA reads as TGTGCCAGCAGTTACAAGGTGGGGGGTGGTGAGCAGTACTTC. Its translation is CASSYKVGGGEQYF. The chain joins TRBV6-5 to TRBJ2-7; TRBD2 might be the D (6 bases). Germline V CDR1 and CDR2: MNHEY, SVGAGI. V dropped 2 bases and J dropped 7 bases, with 15 bases sitting between them. The CDR3 extends over 14 amino acids.

This clonotype was seen at least ten times. The chain employs TRBV12-3 or TRBV12-4 and TRBJ2-5; TRBD1 matches at 7 bases. This CDR3 contains 14 residues. Losses at the gene ends were 1 base for V and 3 bases for J; bases not matched to a gene: 2. CDR3 DNA sequence: TGTGCCAGCAGTTTAGGGGGGACAGAAGAGACCCAGTACTTC. This encodes CASSLGGTEETQYF.